The present TCR beta chain was sequenced within a study of blood T cell repertoires in COVID-19. The data were produced by immunoSEQ multiplex PCR, yet TCRdb's version contains in-frame clones alone and is incomplete. The table records 270,000 or so clones, approximately 90% of them present only once. The germline V gene has CDR1 SGDLS and CDR2 YYNGEE. The CDR3 extends over 13 amino acids. V gave up 1 base and J gave up 3 bases, with 2 bases separating them. All enrollees were roughly 18 to 89 years old and from fewer than 25 US areas. Cohorts were assigned according to the clinical history that participants reported.

This chain joins TRBV9 and TRBJ2-6; no definite D call. The TCR comes from a woman aged 40 to 50 with acute COVID-19. The sequenced sample consisted of PBMCs or T cells enriched from blood (not recorded which). DNA for the CDR3: TGTGCCAGCAGCGTACTTGGGGCCAACGTCCTGACTTTC. Translated: CASSVLGANVLTF. Using reference TRBV9 and TRBJ2-6 for the parts outside the CDR3, the full variable domain is DSGVTQTPKHLITATGQRVTLRCSPRSGDLSVYWYQQSLDQGLQFLIQYYNGEERAKGNILERFSAQQFPDLHSELNLSSLELGDSALYFCASSVLGANVLTFGAGSRLTVL.